These 28 T cell receptor beta chains came from one sample sequenced in a study of blood T cell repertoires in COVID-19. This table comes from immunoSEQ multiplex PCR, and its TCRdb copy is limited to in-frame clones, with some not included. The table records roughly 320,000 clones, around 84% of them present only once. Sequenced input: PBMCs or T cells enriched from blood (not recorded which). The source of these receptors is a man aged 25 to 45 who had recovered from COVID-19.

This clone occurred a few times. The J gene is TRBJ1-2, the V gene TRBV6-5, with D possibly being TRBD1 (5 bases). Per the germline V gene, CDR1 is MNHEY and CDR2 is SVGAGI. CDR3 length: 16 amino acids. Trimming took off 0 bases at V and 0 bases at J, with 11 bases between the two ends. The CDR3 DNA sequence: TGTGCCAGCAGTTACTCGAGCAGGGTGTCTAACTATGGCTACACCTTC. It encodes CASSYSSRVSNYGYTF.

V gene TRBV11-2 combines with J gene TRBJ2-7; 7 positions match TRBD1. Germline V gene lookup returns CDR1 SGHAT and CDR2 FQNNGV. The CDR3 is 16 amino acids. V lost 4 bases and J lost 7; bases outside the gene matches: 16. CDR3 DNA sequence: TGTGCCAGCAGCTCTGACCCTAGGGGGCCAATGGGGGAGCAGTACTTC. It encodes CASSSDPRGPMGEQYF.

J is TRBJ1-6 and V is TRBV3-1 (or the pseudogene TRBV3-2), with 8 nucleotides matching TRBD1. Trimming at V came to 4 bases and at J to 6 bases, leaving 2 bases not matched to a gene. This CDR3 contains 14 residues. Germline loops: CDR1 LGHDT, CDR2 YNNKEL (reference sequence). CDR3 in amino acids: CASSRGQGNSPLHF. DNA of the CDR3: TGTGCCAGCAGCCGCGGACAGGGTAATTCACCCCTCCACTTT.

The rearrangement uses TRBV28 and TRBJ1-1; a weak D match, TRBD1 (6 bases). CDR3 size: 14 residues. Trimming left V 7 bases short and J 3 bases short, with 15 bases between. CDR1 MDHEN and CDR2 SYDVKM come from the germline V gene. The CDR3 DNA follows: TGTGCCAGCACCCGCGCGGGGGGGCACACTGAAGCTTTCTTT. Amino acids: CASTRAGGHTEAFF.

The rearrangement uses TRBV30 and TRBJ2-7; 11 bases line up with TRBD1. The CDR3 spans 14 residues. CDR1 and CDR2 (germline): GTSNPN, SVGIG (reference sequence). V shed 7 bases and J 2 bases; nucleotides not matched to a gene: 7. The CDR3 bases are TGTGCCTCTTTCCGGGACAGGGGGACCTACGAGCAGTACTTC. This sequence encodes CASFRDRGTYEQYF.

The CDR3 is CASSLHDKQETQYF. CDR3 DNA sequence: TGCGCCAGCAGCTTACATGATAAACAAGAGACCCAGTACTTC. The chain joins TRBV5-1 to TRBJ2-5, with no clear D. Germline V gene lookup returns CDR1 SGHRS and CDR2 YFSETQ. This CDR3 is built from 14 residues. With 2 bases removed from V and 2 bases from J, the gap between germline ends came to 10 bases.

As concerns this clone: Relative to the germline gene, one junction end is altered; a read error may explain this. The J gene is TRBJ2-7, the V gene TRBV19, with TRBD1 matching over 9 bases. Germline V CDR1 and CDR2: LNHDA, SQIVND (reference sequence). CDR3 length equals 16 residues. Here the CDR3 reads CASSLYPGQGSDEQYF. The CDR3 DNA follows: TGTGCCAGTAGCCTATACCCGGGACAGGGCTCCGACGAGCAGTACTTC.

The chain links TRBV24-1 to TRBJ2-7; D is perhaps TRBD2 (6 bases). Per the germline V gene, CDR1 is KGHDR and CDR2 is SFDVKD. Trimming shortened V by 8 bases and J by 3 bases, and 13 bases separated the two germline ends. The CDR3 has 13 residues. The DNA for the CDR3 is TGTGCCACCATGAACTCCGGGGGCTACGAGCAGTACTTC. This codes for CATMNSGGYEQYF.

This clone has more than one count but fewer than ten. The CDR3 coding sequence is TGTGCCAGCAGCCCGACGCGGCAGGGGCGTGAAAAACTGTTTTTT. This codes for CASSPTRQGREKLFF. V and J are TRBV7-9 and TRBJ1-4, with D perhaps TRBD1 (6 bases). Trimming took 5 bases from V and 7 from J, leaving 17 bases between them. The CDR3 is 15 amino acids. Per germline, CDR1 SEHNR and CDR2 FQNEAQ (reference sequence).

The J gene is TRBJ2-7, the V gene TRBV7-8, with D unclear. V was clipped by 4 bases and J by 2 bases, with 3 bases between them. Looked up from germline, CDR1 is SGHVS and CDR2 is FQNEAQ. This CDR3 comprises 11 residues. The CDR3 DNA is TGTGCCAGCAGCTCAACCTACGAGCAGTACTTC. Amino acids: CASSSTYEQYF.

J is TRBJ2-1 and V is TRBV4-1; D possibly corresponds to TRBD2 (6 bases). Germline assignment: CDR1 MGHRA and CDR2 YSYEKL. V lost 3 bases and J 7 bases, leaving 19 bases between the germline ends. The CDR3 contains 16 residues. CDR3 bases: TGCGCCAGCAGCCAGGCGTCGGGAGCCCCCAGGAATGAGCAGTTCTTC. Translated, it gives CASSQASGAPRNEQFF.

This clone was counted a single time. V and J are TRBV7-9 and TRBJ2-5, with 9 bases lining up with TRBD1. The V and J ends lost 1 base and 13 bases, in that order; junction bases with no gene match: 10. Germline-derived CDR1 and CDR2 are SEHNR and FQNEAQ (reference sequence). This CDR3 has 14 residues. This chain's CDR3 is CASSLVIPGQGRYF. The CDR3 DNA reads TGTGCCAGCAGCTTAGTGATACCCGGACAGGGGCGGTACTTC. Complete variable domain (other parts from reference TRBV7-9 and TRBJ2-5): DTGVSQNPRHKITKRGQNVTFRCDPISEHNRLYWYRQTLGQGPEFLTYFQNEAQLEKSRLLSDRFSAERPKGSFSTLEIQRTEQGDSAMYLCASSLVIPGQGRYFGPGTRLLVL.

The chain uses TRBV19 and TRBJ2-5; 13 bases match TRBD2. Germline V gene lookup returns CDR1 LNHDA and CDR2 SQIVND (reference sequence). This CDR3 comprises 23 residues. V lost 3 bases, J lost 1 base, and 23 bases stayed unmatched. The CDR3 DNA reads TGTGCCAGTAGTATGTCGCCGGCGGAGCCGATATACGGGACTAGCGGGGCCCAAGAGACCCAGTACTTC. Amino acids: CASSMSPAEPIYGTSGAQETQYF.

The V call is TRBV2, the J call TRBJ1-4; D gene ambiguous. V dropped 6 bases and J dropped 3 bases, with 11 bases sitting between them. There are 14 residues in the CDR3. In germline, CDR1 is SNHLY, CDR2 FYNNEI. This CDR3 reads CASSGIGANEKLFF. DNA of the CDR3: TGTGCCAGCAGCGGGATTGGGGCTAATGAAAAACTGTTTTTT.

The gene calls are TRBV19 and TRBJ2-3; 8 bases are a match to TRBD2. This CDR3 contains 16 residues. CDR1 is LNHDA, CDR2 SQIVND, per germline (reference sequence). V lost 5 bases to trimming and J lost 2 bases; unmatched junction nucleotides: 9. CDR3 nucleotides: TGTGCCAGTAGTGGAGCGGGGGTTTCATCCACAGATACGCAGTATTTT. This translates into CASSGAGVSSTDTQYF.

This clone was observed a single time. The chain uses TRBV30 and TRBJ2-1; 8 bases agree with TRBD2. CDR1 and CDR2 (germline): GTSNPN, SVGIG (reference sequence). The CDR3 length is 16 residues. J gave up 1 base and V 3 bases, and 8 bases lay outside the gene matches. CDR3 bases: TGTGCCTGGAGGTATGGAGCGGGAGCGTCCTACAATGAGCAGTTCTTC. Translating gives CAWRYGAGASYNEQFF.

This chain connects TRBV28 to TRBJ1-2, with 9 bases that match TRBD1. This CDR3 is 14 amino acids long. Germline CDR1 and CDR2: MDHEN and SYDVKM. V lost 5 bases and J lost 8; bases outside the gene matches: 9. CDR3 in amino acids: CASSLPAGQGGYTF. The CDR3 nucleotides are TGTGCCAGCAGTCTCCCCGCTGGACAGGGGGGCTACACCTTC.

This CDR3 reads CASSPSGGRETQYF. Written as DNA, the CDR3 is TGTGCCAGCTCACCATCAGGGGGACGAGAGACCCAGTACTTC. The rearrangement joins TRBV18 to TRBJ2-5, with 7 bases matching TRBD1. Germline V lookup: CDR1 KGHSH, CDR2 LQKENI. V was pared by 2 bases and J by 4 bases, with 4 bases of the junction left unmatched. The CDR3 has 14 amino acids.

V gene TRBV7-2 combines with J gene TRBJ1-1; D ambiguous. CDR3 length equals 15 residues. With 5 bases removed from V and 0 bases from J, the gap between germline ends came to 13 bases. CDR1 SGHTA and CDR2 FQGNSA come from the germline V gene. CDR3 coding DNA: TGTGCCAGCAGCACCCTCGACACCTTGAACACTGAAGCTTTCTTT. Protein product: CASSTLDTLNTEAFF.

The chain has TRBV2 and TRBJ1-2; 7 bases align to TRBD1. CDR1 and CDR2 from the germline V gene are SNHLY and FYNNEI. The V gene end was trimmed by 7 bases and the J gene end by 3 bases; junction bases not matched to a gene: 8. This CDR3 is 14 amino acids long. CDR3 sequence: CASTREGGYYGYTF. CDR3 coding DNA: TGTGCCAGCACTCGTGAAGGGGGCTACTATGGCTACACCTTC.

The genes are TRBV10-3 and TRBJ2-5; 7 nucleotides match TRBD2. Germline values: CDR1 ENHRY, CDR2 SYGVKD. The CDR3 sequence is 15 residues long. Trimming cost V 2 bases and J 4 bases; bases outside gene matches: 7. The CDR3 nucleotides are TGTGCCATCAGTGAGCCGGGGAGGGCAGGAGAGACCCAGTACTTC. It encodes CAISEPGRAGETQYF.

This sequence joins TRBV5-1 and TRBJ2-5; 11 bases fit TRBD2. The germline CDR1 and CDR2 sequences are SGHRS and YFSETQ. The CDR3 covers 17 residues. V lost 0 bases to trimming and J lost 3 bases; unmatched junction nucleotides: 7. CDR3 DNA: TGCGCCAGCAGCTTGGGAACCGTACTAGCGGGGGAAGAGACCCAGTACTTC. Its protein product is CASSLGTVLAGEETQYF.

The chain is built from TRBV27 and TRBJ2-3; the match to TRBD2 covers 9 bases. Germline V lookup: CDR1 MNHEY, CDR2 SMNVEV (reference sequence). Losses at the gene ends were 3 bases for V and 9 bases for J; bases not matched to a gene: 25. The CDR3 is made up of 20 amino acids. Written as DNA, the CDR3 is TGTGCCAGCAGTTTGGTAGGGCAAGGCCTAGCGGGGCGAAAAAGGGGGACGCAGTATTTT. This codes for CASSLVGQGLAGRKRGTQYF.

This clone was counted a single time. The J gene is TRBJ1-2, the V gene TRBV9; D might be TRBD1 (5 bases). The germline V gene encodes CDR1 SGDLS and CDR2 YYNGEE. V shed 0 bases and J shed 6 bases, with 12 bases lying between them. This CDR3 is 14 amino acids long. The CDR3 DNA reads TGTGCCAGCAGCGTAGCTGCAGGGAGGAATGGCTACACCTTC. Amino acids: CASSVAAGRNGYTF. Drawing the rest from reference TRBV9 and TRBJ1-2, the complete variable domain is DSGVTQTPKHLITATGQRVTLRCSPRSGDLSVYWYQQSLDQGLQFLIQYYNGEERAKGNILERFSAQQFPDLHSELNLSSLELGDSALYFCASSVAAGRNGYTFGSGTRLTVV.

This clone has just one count. Here the CDR3 DNA reads TGTGCCAGCAGTACCAGGGCAGGAGAGCAGTACTTC. It translates to CASSTRAGEQYF. J is TRBJ2-7 and V is TRBV12-3 or TRBV12-4; tentatively, D is TRBD1 (5 bases). Trimming pared 5 bases from V and 7 bases from J, leaving 12 bases between. The CDR3 covers 12 residues.

V usage is TRBV18 and J usage is TRBJ2-1; 10 nucleotides match TRBD1. The germline V gene has CDR1 KGHSH and CDR2 LQKENI. V lost 5 bases and J lost 7; bases outside the gene matches: 14. There are 17 residues in the CDR3. DNA for the CDR3: TGTGCCAGCTCATCCCTCTCGGGACAGGGGTATTCGAATGAGCAGTTCTTC. It is translated as CASSSLSGQGYSNEQFF.

The chain carries TRBV4-1 and TRBJ2-7; 9 nucleotides align to TRBD2. The V gene's germline CDR1 is MGHRA and CDR2 YSYEKL. This CDR3 spans 16 amino acids. The junction had 5 bases not matched to a gene; V was cut back by 2 bases and J by 0 bases. This chain's CDR3 is CASSQTAGGISYEQYF. The CDR3 coding sequence is TGCGCCAGCAGCCAAACAGCGGGGGGTATCTCCTACGAGCAGTACTTC.

The V and J genes are TRBV19 and TRBJ2-7; TRBD2 matches at 14 bases. The CDR3 is 16 residues long. Losses at the gene ends were 6 bases for V and 3 bases for J; bases not matched to a gene: 7. Germline V CDR1 and CDR2: LNHDA, SQIVND (reference sequence). The CDR3 DNA reads TGTGCCAGTAGCCCAGGACTAGCGGGGGGATTCTACGAGCAGTACTTC. It specifies CASSPGLAGGFYEQYF.